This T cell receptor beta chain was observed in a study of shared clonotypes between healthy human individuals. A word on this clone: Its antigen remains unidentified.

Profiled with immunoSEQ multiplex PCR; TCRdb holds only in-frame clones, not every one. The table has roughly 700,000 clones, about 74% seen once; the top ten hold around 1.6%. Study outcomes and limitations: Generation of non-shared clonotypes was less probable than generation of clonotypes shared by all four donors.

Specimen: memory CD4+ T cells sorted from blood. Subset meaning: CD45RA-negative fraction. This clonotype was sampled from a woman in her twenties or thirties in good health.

The CDR3 coding sequence is TGCGCCAGCAGCTTGAGTGGTTCGGGGTTTAGCACTGAAGCTTTCTTT. This sequence encodes CASSLSGSGFSTEAFF. The chain carries TRBV5-1 and TRBJ1-1; D remains unclear. Germline lookup yields CDR1 SGHRS and CDR2 YFSETQ. Trimming left V 1 base short and J 4 bases short, with 17 bases between. The CDR3 totals 16 residues.